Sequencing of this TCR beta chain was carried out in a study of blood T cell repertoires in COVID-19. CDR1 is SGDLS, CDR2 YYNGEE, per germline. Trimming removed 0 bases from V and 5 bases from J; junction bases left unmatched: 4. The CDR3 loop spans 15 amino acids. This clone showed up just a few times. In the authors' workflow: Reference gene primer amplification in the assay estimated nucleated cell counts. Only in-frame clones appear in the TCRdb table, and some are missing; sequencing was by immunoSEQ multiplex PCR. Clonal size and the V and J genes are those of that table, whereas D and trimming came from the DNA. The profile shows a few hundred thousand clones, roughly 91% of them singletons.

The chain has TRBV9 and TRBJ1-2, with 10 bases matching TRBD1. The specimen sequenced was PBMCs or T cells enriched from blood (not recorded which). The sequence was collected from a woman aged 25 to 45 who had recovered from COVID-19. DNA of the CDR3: TGTGCCAGCAGCGTAGGGTGGGACAGGGGATATGGCTACACCTTC. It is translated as CASSVGWDRGYGYTF.